This T cell receptor beta chain emerged from a study of blood T cell repertoires in COVID-19. In the source study's methods: The authors estimated nucleated cell counts from reference gene primer amplification. Libraries were prepared by immunoSEQ multiplex PCR; TCRdb keeps only in-frame clonotypes and omits some of them. D and trimming come from the DNA, and the V and J calls and clone size come from that table. Counted here are about 120,000 clones, more than 60% occurring once; the ten biggest clones make up roughly 2%. The sequence derives from a man between 65 and 79 years old with acute or convalescent COVID-19. Sequences were obtained from peripheral blood.

CDR3 region: CASSLRTGKNQPQHF. The CDR3 bases are TGCGCCAGCAGCCTCCGGACGGGGAAGAATCAGCCCCAGCATTTT. This sequence joins TRBV4-3 and TRBJ1-5; no clear D gene. The length of the CDR3 is 15 residues. Germline CDR1 and CDR2: LGHNA and YSLEER. Trimming removed 4 bases at V and 4 bases at J, with 14 bases between.